These T cell receptor beta chains were read from a single sample in a study of CD8+CD57+ T cells in acquired aplastic anemia. TCRdb redid the calling of the reads with MiXCR, one entry per CDR3 protein. The table has 400,000 to 450,000 distinct CDR3 sequences, under 80% seen once. Specimen: sorted CD4+, CD8+, or CD8+CD57+ T cells (not recorded which) from PBMCs. These receptors were collected from a human donor in good health, serving as a control. Each CDR3 is given without its conserved first and last residue.

CDR3aa,v_gene,j_gene
ASSMQGAPYEQY,TRBV7-9,-
ASSLGLAGWLSSTDTQY,TRBV7-8,TRBJ2-3
ASSLLSRQAFRQY,TRBV5-5,TRBJ2-7
ASSQSPGRTEKLF,TRBV5-1,TRBJ1-4
ASSLARLRTGRMNQPQH,TRBV7-2,TRBJ1-5
SARDWEAF,TRBV20-1,TRBJ1-1
ASSDAQPQH,TRBV2,TRBJ1-5
ASSLVVTDTQY,TRBV11-2,TRBJ2-3
ASSQDKGKGSPLH,TRBV7-2,TRBJ1-6
ASSLEQAANYGYT,TRBV7-9,TRBJ2-6
SARDFRINEKPF,TRBV20-1,TRBJ1-4
ASRENSYEQY,TRBV6-6,TRBJ2-7
ASSVSGGNTIY,TRBV9,TRBJ1-3
ASSVSGNGYT,TRBV2,TRBJ1-2
RSSSQGAFGYGYT,TRBV29-1,TRBJ1-2
ASNRDRDAGYT,TRBV2,TRBJ1-2
ASSLGLAPPDEQY,TRBV11-2,TRBJ2-7
SGTSRGTALDQPQH,TRBV20-1,TRBJ1-5
SATPETGGNYGYT,TRBV20-1,TRBJ1-2
SVEGFNENLF,TRBV29-1,TRBJ1-4
ASSRDSNYGYT,TRBV7-3,TRBJ1-2
ASSKVGYEQY,TRBV14,TRBJ2-7
ASSLVRLAMRSNLPQH,TRBV2,TRBJ1-5
ASNTKAGGPRETQY,TRBV7-9,TRBJ2-5
ASSLVRDTLNYGYT,TRBV9,TRBJ1-2
SGTMTSGQETQY,TRBV29-1,TRBJ2-5
ASSFFPSSYEQY,TRBV5-4,TRBJ2-7
ASSYSQGVTEAF,TRBV6-6,TRBJ1-1
ASSVGGQQSSPQAF,TRBV9,TRBJ1-1
ASSFQLHSPLH,TRBV5-1,TRBJ1-6
ASSLLGQGGQETQY,TRBV5-6,TRBJ2-5
AIRGLTGASTDTQY,TRBV10-3,TRBJ2-3
ASSAAMGSPLHFT,TRBV7-2,TRBJ1-2
ASSPPGRHYEQY,TRBV5-4,TRBJ2-7
SASRGGCTEQY,TRBV20-1,TRBJ2-7
ASSQGHYNEQF,TRBV14,TRBJ2-1
ASSLDDNTETQY,TRBV5-1,TRBJ2-5
SVGGAAGNQPQH,TRBV29-1,TRBJ1-5
ASSLNKEARHSDNEQF,TRBV7-3,TRBJ2-1
AISSPQGSYGYT,TRBV13,TRBJ1-2
ASSSRTGENSPLH,TRBV2,TRBJ1-6
SMWEGEAF,TRBV20-1,TRBJ1-1